The rows below give T cell receptor beta chains drawn from one sample of a study of regulatory T cells in long-lasting Graves disease. Each CDR3 protein gets one entry after TCRdb re-called the multiplex PCR reads with MiXCR. The data show around 500,000 distinct CDR3 sequences, about 13% seen once. These data also formed part of another study, on T cells in Graves' hyperthyroidism and ophthalmopathy.

The sample was peripheral blood mononuclear cells (PBMCs), taken at new diagnosis, from a patient treated with antithyroid drugs. The receptor set was obtained from a man aged 25 to 40 with Graves disease. Both conserved end residues are part of each CDR3. The D gene is left open where the match is weak. Rows give clone size only sometimes, using once, few, many, or a class for an expanded clone.

>NA|TRBD2|TRBJ2-1|TRBV7-9
CASSPKRTSGSLNGQFF
TGTGCCAGCAGCCCGAAACGGACTAGCGGGAGTTTGAATGGGCAGTTCTTC
>many|TRBD1|TRBJ1-4|TRBV20-1
CSAGTAEKLFF
TGCAGTGCCGGGACAGCCGAAAAACTGTTTTTT
>NA|NA|TRBJ2-6|TRBV29-1
CSVPQGSSGANVLTF
TGCAGCGTTCCACAGGGCTCCTCTGGGGCCAACGTCCTGACTTTC
>many|TRBD2|TRBJ2-2|TRBV6-1
CASRRLAGNTGELFF
TGTGCCAGCAGGCGACTAGCGGGCAACACCGGGGAGCTGTTTTTT
>NA|NA|TRBJ2-1|TRBV12-3/TRBV12-4
CASGVGEQFF
TGTGCCAGCGGGGTTGGTGAGCAGTTCTTC
>NA|NA|TRBJ2-1|TRBV5-1
CASSLVVFGVSYNEQFF
TGCGCCAGCAGCTTGGTCGTTTTTGGGGTCTCCTACAATGAGCAGTTCTTC
>NA|NA|TRBJ2-2|TRBV4-1
CASSQGLDLAPNTGELFF
TGCGCCAGCAGCCAAGGGCTTGACCTAGCGCCGAACACCGGGGAGCTGTTTTTT
>NA|NA|TRBJ1-2|TRBV19
CASSTQPGQRNYGYTF
TGTGCCAGTAGTACGCAACCGGGACAAAGGAACTATGGCTACACCTTC
>few|TRBD2|TRBJ2-7|TRBV3-1
CASSQIWTSGISEQYF
TGTGCCAGCAGCCAAATATGGACTAGCGGGATTAGCGAGCAGTACTTC
>many|NA|TRBJ1-3|TRBV10-1
CASSPTGTTGNTIYF
TGCGCCAGCAGCCCCACAGGGACAACTGGAAACACCATATATTTT
>NA|NA|TRBJ1-2|TRBV6-5
CASSYDRGGYTF
TGTGCCAGCAGTTATGACAGAGGGGGCTACACCTTC
>many|NA|TRBJ1-5|TRBV29-1
CSAGGGGNQPQHF
TGCAGCGCCGGCGGCGGAGGCAATCAGCCCCAGCATTTT
>many|TRBD1|TRBJ2-1|TRBV5-1
CASSETGQGAYEQFF
TGCGCCAGCAGCGAAACGGGACAGGGGGCATATGAGCAGTTCTTC
>many|NA|TRBJ1-2|TRBV2
CASGGTGLYGYTF
TGTGCCAGCGGGGGTACAGGCCTCTATGGCTACACCTTC